A single sample gave rise to the 14 T cell receptor beta chains below, sequenced in a study of T-cell reconstitution after alpha-beta-depleted transplantation in children. Unique molecular identifiers were incorporated into the prepared TCRbeta library. TCRdb recomputed calls from the PCR reads with MiXCR, one row per CDR3 protein. This sample has some 350,000 distinct CDR3 sequences, with 10% found just once. The sequenced sample was PBMCs from the stem cell graft donor, obtained from the stem cell graft. These receptor sequences come from a human donor who donated a stem cell graft to a child with acute lymphoblastic leukemia.

V gene TRBV6-5 combines with J gene TRBJ2-7; D ambiguous. This CDR3 is 15 amino acids long. Germline CDR1 MNHEY, CDR2 SVGAGI. Trimming left V 0 bases short and J 2 bases short, with 11 bases between. The CDR3 DNA reads TGTGCCAGCAGTTACTCGGTCGGGTTCACCTACGAGCAGTACTTC. It translates to CASSYSVGFTYEQYF.

The chain joins TRBV19 to TRBJ2-1, with 12 bases fitting TRBD2. The CDR3 is 15 residues long. The trim removed 4 bases at V and 9 bases at J, leaving 7 bases unmatched. In germline, CDR1 is LNHDA, CDR2 SQIVND (reference sequence). CDR3 region: CASSSTSGGRSEQFF. In nucleotides, the CDR3 is TGTGCCAGTAGTAGTACTAGCGGGGGGAGAAGTGAGCAGTTCTTC.

DNA of the CDR3: TGTGCCACCCAGGAGTGGAGCGGGAGTCCCAGGTTCTTC. It codes for CATQEWSGSPRFF. V and J are TRBV27 and TRBJ2-1; 8 bases are a match to TRBD2. The CDR3 has 13 residues. Looked up from germline, CDR1 is MNHEY and CDR2 is SMNVEV (reference sequence). V shed 10 bases, J shed 15 bases, and the junction held 17 bases outside the gene matches.

This clonotype was detected many times. V gene TRBV4-3 combines with J gene TRBJ2-7; TRBD2 matches 8 bases. The CDR3 consists of 15 residues. Germline V gene sequence: CDR1 LGHNA, CDR2 YSLEER. The V gene end was trimmed by 2 bases and the J gene end by 0 bases; junction bases not matched to a gene: 3. The CDR3 spells CASSQTSGSSYEQYF. The CDR3 DNA follows: TGCGCCAGCAGCCAAACTAGCGGCAGCTCCTACGAGCAGTACTTC.

As for this clonotype: The junction departs from the called germline gene at one end, perhaps through a read error. The rearrangement links TRBV27 to TRBJ2-7, with D perhaps given as TRBD1 or TRBD2 (5 bases each). The CDR3 consists of 13 residues. Per the germline V gene, CDR1 is MNHEY and CDR2 is SMNVEV (reference sequence). DNA of the CDR3: TGTGCCAGCAGCAGGGACGCAGGTTACGGGCAGTACTTC. Translated: CASSRDAGYGQYF.

This sequence joins TRBV9 and TRBJ1-1, with 10 bases fitting TRBD1. The junction had 13 bases not matched to a gene; V was cut back by 3 bases and J by 5 bases. The CDR3 totals 17 residues. Germline assignment: CDR1 SGDLS and CDR2 YYNGEE. The CDR3 DNA sequence: TGTGCCAGCAGCGCCAACCCCCGGGACAGGGGAAGAACTGAAGCTTTCTTT. Protein sequence: CASSANPRDRGRTEAFF.

This clonotype came up many times. J is TRBJ2-1 and V is TRBV4-2, with TRBD2 matching over 14 bases. This CDR3 is built from 15 residues. V shed 4 bases and J 7 bases; nucleotides not matched to a gene: 3. The V gene's germline CDR1 is LGHNA and CDR2 YNFKEQ. The CDR3 protein is CASSPGLAGANEQFF. The DNA of the CDR3 is TGTGCCAGCAGCCCGGGACTAGCGGGAGCAAATGAGCAGTTCTTC.

The chain uses TRBV20-1 and TRBJ1-1, with D possibly being TRBD1 (5 bases). From germline, CDR1 is DFQATT and CDR2 SNEGSKA (reference sequence). This CDR3 region has 12 residues. The ends were cut back, 5 bases at V and 1 base at J, with 8 bases in the middle. As DNA, the CDR3 is TGCAGTGCTCGGACACCGAACACTGAAGCTTTCTTT. It codes for CSARTPNTEAFF.

The table lists this clonotype with a few counts. The chain joins TRBV20-1 to TRBJ2-7, with D perhaps TRBD1 (5 bases). CDR3 length equals 14 residues. V was shortened by 3 bases and J by 3 bases, with 15 bases between the two germline ends. Germline V gives CDR1 DFQATT, CDR2 SNEGSKA (reference sequence). The CDR3, as DNA: TGCAGTGCTAGTGCAATGGACCAGGGCTACGAGCAGTACTTC. Its translation: CSASAMDQGYEQYF.

This clonotype was seen more than once but under ten times. V and J are TRBV3-1 and TRBJ2-1; 11 bases fit TRBD1. V was clipped by 3 bases and J by 6 bases; unmatched bases: 7. The CDR3 is 16 residues long. CDR1 and CDR2 (germline): LGHDT, YNNKEL (reference sequence). In nucleotides, the CDR3 is TGTGCCAGCAGCCAGTCCTCCGGGACAGGGGGCAATGAGCAGTTCTTC. Amino acids: CASSQSSGTGGNEQFF.

The rearrangement joins TRBV2 to TRBJ2-3; D is perhaps TRBD2 (7 bases). The V and J ends lost 1 base and 0 bases respectively, with 8 bases between them. CDR3 length equals 15 residues. In germline, CDR1 is SNHLY, CDR2 FYNNEI. The CDR3 region is CASSEEGGSTDTQYF. The CDR3 DNA follows: TGTGCCAGCAGTGAAGAGGGGGGGAGCACAGATACGCAGTATTTT.

This sequence joins TRBV12-3 or TRBV12-4 and TRBJ2-1, with 8 bases lining up with TRBD2. CDR3 size: 15 residues. J lost 6 bases, V lost 5 bases, and 9 bases had no gene match. CDR3 nucleotides: TGTGCCAGCAGTAGCTTAGGAGCGGGAGTCAATGAGCAGTTCTTC. It yields the protein CASSSLGAGVNEQFF.

This clonotype was observed many times. The chain combines TRBV9 with TRBJ2-1; TRBD1 matches 7 bases. Germline values: CDR1 SGDLS, CDR2 YYNGEE. The V segment lost 2 bases and the J segment 1 base; nucleotides outside the gene matches: 12. CDR3 size: 18 residues. The CDR3 region has the DNA TGTGCCAGCAGCGTTCCCCGAGGGGGCACCGGGTCCTACAATGAGCAGTTCTTC. It yields the protein CASSVPRGGTGSYNEQFF. The variable domain in full, completed from reference TRBV9 and TRBJ2-1, reads DSGVTQTPKHLITATGQRVTLRCSPRSGDLSVYWYQQSLDQGLQFLIQYYNGEERAKGNILERFSAQQFPDLHSELNLSSLELGDSALYFCASSVPRGGTGSYNEQFFGPGTRLTVL.

This clonotype was found a few times. V gene TRBV11-2 combines with J gene TRBJ2-1; TRBD2 aligns across 8 bases. Germline assignment: CDR1 SGHAT and CDR2 FQNNGV. With V trimmed by 4 bases and J by 6 bases, 11 bases remained unmatched. The CDR3 runs 16 residues. As DNA, the CDR3 is TGTGCCAGCAGCTCTAAAGCGGGAGTTCCTTCCAATGAGCAGTTCTTC. Encoded protein: CASSSKAGVPSNEQFF.